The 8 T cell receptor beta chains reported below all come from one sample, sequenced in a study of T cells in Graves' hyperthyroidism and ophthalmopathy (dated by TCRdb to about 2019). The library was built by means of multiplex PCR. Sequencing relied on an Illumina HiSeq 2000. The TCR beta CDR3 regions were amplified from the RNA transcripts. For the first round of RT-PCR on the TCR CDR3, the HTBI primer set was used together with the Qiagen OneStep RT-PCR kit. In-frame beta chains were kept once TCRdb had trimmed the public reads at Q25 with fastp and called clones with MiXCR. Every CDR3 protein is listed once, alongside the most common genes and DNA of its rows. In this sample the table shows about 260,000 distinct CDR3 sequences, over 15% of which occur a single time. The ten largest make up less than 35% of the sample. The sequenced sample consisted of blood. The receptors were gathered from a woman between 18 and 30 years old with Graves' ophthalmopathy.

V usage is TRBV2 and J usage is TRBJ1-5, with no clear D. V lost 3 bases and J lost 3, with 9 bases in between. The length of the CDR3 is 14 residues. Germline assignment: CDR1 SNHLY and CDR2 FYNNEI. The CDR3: CASSEEAINQPQHF. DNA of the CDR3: TGTGCCAGCAGTGAGGAGGCCATCAATCAGCCCCAGCATTTT. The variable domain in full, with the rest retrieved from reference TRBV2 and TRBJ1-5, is EPEVTQTPSHQVTQMGQEVILRCVPISNHLYFYWYRQILGQKVEFLVSFYNNEISEKSEIFDDQFSVERPDGSNFTLKIRSTKLEDSAMYFCASSEEAINQPQHFGDGTRLSIL.

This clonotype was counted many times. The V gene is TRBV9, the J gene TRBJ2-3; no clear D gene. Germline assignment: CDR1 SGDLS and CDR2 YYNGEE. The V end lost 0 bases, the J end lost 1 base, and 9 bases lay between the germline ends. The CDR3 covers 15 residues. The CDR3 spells CASSVAGRRTDTQYF. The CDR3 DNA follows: TGTGCCAGCAGCGTAGCCGGGCGTCGCACAGATACGCAGTATTTT. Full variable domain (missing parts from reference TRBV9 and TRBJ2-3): DSGVTQTPKHLITATGQRVTLRCSPRSGDLSVYWYQQSLDQGLQFLIQYYNGEERAKGNILERFSAQQFPDLHSELNLSSLELGDSALYFCASSVAGRRTDTQYFGPGTRLTVL.

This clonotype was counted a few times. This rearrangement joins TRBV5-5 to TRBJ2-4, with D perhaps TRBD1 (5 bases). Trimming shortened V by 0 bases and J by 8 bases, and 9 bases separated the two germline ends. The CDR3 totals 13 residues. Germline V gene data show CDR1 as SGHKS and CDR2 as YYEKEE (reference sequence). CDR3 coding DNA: TGTGCCAGCAGCTTGGGGCTAGGGGACATTCAGTACTTC. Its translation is CASSLGLGDIQYF.

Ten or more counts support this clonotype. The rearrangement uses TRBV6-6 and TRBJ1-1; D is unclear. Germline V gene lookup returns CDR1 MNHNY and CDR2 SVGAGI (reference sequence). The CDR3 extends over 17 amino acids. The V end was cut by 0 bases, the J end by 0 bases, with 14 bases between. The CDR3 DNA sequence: TGTGCCAGCAGTTACTCGATCGCGGCGGATTTGAACACTGAAGCTTTCTTT. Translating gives CASSYSIAADLNTEAFF.

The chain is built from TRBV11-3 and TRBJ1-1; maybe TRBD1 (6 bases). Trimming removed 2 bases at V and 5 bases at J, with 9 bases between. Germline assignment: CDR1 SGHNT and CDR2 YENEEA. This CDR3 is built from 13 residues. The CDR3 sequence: CASSLLTGTEAFF. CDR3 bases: TGTGCCAGCAGCTTACTTACAGGGACTGAAGCTTTCTTT.

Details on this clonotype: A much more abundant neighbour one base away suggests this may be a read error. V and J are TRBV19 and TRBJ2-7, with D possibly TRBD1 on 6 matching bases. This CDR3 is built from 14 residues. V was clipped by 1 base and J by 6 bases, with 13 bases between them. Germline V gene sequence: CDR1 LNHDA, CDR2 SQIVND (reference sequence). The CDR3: CASSIVHRVGEQYF. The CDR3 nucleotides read TGTGCCAGTAGTATAGTTCACAGGGTTGGCGAGCAGTACTTC.

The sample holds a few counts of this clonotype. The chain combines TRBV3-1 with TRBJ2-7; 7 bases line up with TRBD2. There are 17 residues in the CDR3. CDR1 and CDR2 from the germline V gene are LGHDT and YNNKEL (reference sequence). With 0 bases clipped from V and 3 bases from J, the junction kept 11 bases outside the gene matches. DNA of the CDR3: TGTGCCAGCAGCCAAGATGAAGCGGCCGAGCGGGGCTACGAGCAGTACTTC. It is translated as CASSQDEAAERGYEQYF.

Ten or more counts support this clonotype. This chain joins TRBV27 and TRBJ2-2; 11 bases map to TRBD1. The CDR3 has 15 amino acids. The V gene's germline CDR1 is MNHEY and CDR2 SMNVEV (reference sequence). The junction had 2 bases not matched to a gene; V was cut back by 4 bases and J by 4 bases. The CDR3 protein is CASSWGTGGTGELFF. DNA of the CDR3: TGTGCCAGCAGTTGGGGGACAGGGGGCACCGGGGAGCTGTTTTTT.